The 3 T cell receptor beta chains below all came from one sample that was sequenced in a study of Ad26.COV2.S vaccination and SARS-CoV-2 variants. Sequencing was performed with immunoSEQ multiplex PCR; in TCRdb, only in-frame clones are kept and a portion is missing. The sample yields a few hundred thousand clones, about 90% seen once. Treatment denoted: 15 to 20 received Ad26.COV2.S at low or high dose, single or two shots; five or six received placebo; per-sample allocation not given. It was on day 63 after the first vaccine or placebo injection that samples were taken. The specimen comprised peripheral blood, sampled in a trial of Ad26.COV2.S vaccine versus placebo. All receptors derive from a person between 18 and 59 years old who received the Ad26.COV2.S COVID-19 vaccine or a placebo.

The J gene is TRBJ2-2, the V gene TRBV7-9; unclear D gene. The V end lost 6 bases, the J end lost 0 bases, and 5 bases lay between the germline ends. The CDR3 extends over 13 amino acids. Germline V gives CDR1 SEHNR, CDR2 FQNEAQ (reference sequence). The CDR3 DNA reads as TGTGCCAGCAGGTACACGAACACCGGGGAGCTGTTTTTT. This encodes CASRYTNTGELFF.

The chain combines TRBV25-1 with TRBJ2-7; D tentatively fits TRBD1 or TRBD2 (5 bases each). The CDR3 has 15 amino acids. With 4 bases removed from V and 5 bases from J, the gap between germline ends came to 18 bases. CDR1 MGHDK and CDR2 SYGVNS come from the germline V gene. CDR3 DNA: TGTGCCAGCAGTGTGATAGGGACGGCCCCCCACGAGCAGTACTTC. Translated, it gives CASSVIGTAPHEQYF.

The chain combines TRBV5-4 with TRBJ2-5, with D perhaps matching TRBD1 (6 bases). Germline V gives CDR1 SGHNT, CDR2 YYREEE (reference sequence). This CDR3 contains 16 residues. Trimming stripped 5 bases from V and 5 bases from J, with 22 bases between. The CDR3 region is CASSILGVGQGETQYF. The CDR3 DNA sequence: TGTGCCAGCAGTATCTTAGGTGTGGGCCAGGGGGAGACCCAGTACTTC.